This entry concerns a single TCR beta chain. There are a few counts of this clonotype. Its antigen is unknown. No quality values exist for individual bases; no much larger clone is one base distant. The sample belongs to a study of T cell repertoires in cytomegalovirus infection (dated by TCRdb to between 2018 and 2021). In terms of the full investigation: Recently identified HLA-C-restricted CMV epitopes, whose presentation resists viral immunomodulation, were targeted by peptide stimulations together with well-studied HLA-B-restricted epitopes. Donor HLA type was relevant to the analysis, because carriage of CMV infection together with the matching HLA type was indicated by public TCR beta signatures. What the work shows at the level of the full study, not this receptor alone: The ex vivo response was dominated by HLA-C-restricted CMV-specific TCR beta clonotypes, and the single most frequent clonotype in two of eight donors was supplied by these HLA-C-restricted clonotypes. Cumulative frequency of public TCR beta family members discriminated carriers of CMV infection plus the relevant HLA type in this cohort and an independent approximately 350-donor cohort.

Sequenced using an Illumina HiSeq 1500. TCRdb's own reprocessing of the public reads used fastp at Q25 and MiXCR and kept productive beta chains. Every distinct CDR3 protein forms one entry, paired with its most common genes and DNA. The sample contains 110,000 or so distinct CDR3 sequences, 30% of them found a single time. 41% of the sample rests with the top ten. The meaning of the sample's treatment or condition label: in vitro stimulation with specific CMV peptide epitopes to enrich CMV-specific T cells. The CDR3 spans 17 residues, from the cysteine through the phenylalanine. The sequence is cut down to CDR3 DNA, 51 bases in frame from base 1. Trimming leaves V shorter by 5 bases and J shorter by 2 bases, with the junction holding 8 bases beyond the gene matches.

The sample in question was CD8+ T cells from cultured PBMCs, obtained from culture after CMV antigen stimulation. The chain is encoded by TRBV12-3 or TRBV12-4 joined to TRBJ2-1, with TRBD2 matching 11 junction bases. The source of this sequence is a human donor in good health (CMV status not recorded). Some clones in this sample may be carry-over from other donors' samples. The CDR3 protein sequence reads: CASSTPSGGTPYNEQFF. The DNA sequence follows: TGTGCCAGCAGTACCCCTAGCGGGGGGACCCCCTACAATGAGCAGTTCTTC.